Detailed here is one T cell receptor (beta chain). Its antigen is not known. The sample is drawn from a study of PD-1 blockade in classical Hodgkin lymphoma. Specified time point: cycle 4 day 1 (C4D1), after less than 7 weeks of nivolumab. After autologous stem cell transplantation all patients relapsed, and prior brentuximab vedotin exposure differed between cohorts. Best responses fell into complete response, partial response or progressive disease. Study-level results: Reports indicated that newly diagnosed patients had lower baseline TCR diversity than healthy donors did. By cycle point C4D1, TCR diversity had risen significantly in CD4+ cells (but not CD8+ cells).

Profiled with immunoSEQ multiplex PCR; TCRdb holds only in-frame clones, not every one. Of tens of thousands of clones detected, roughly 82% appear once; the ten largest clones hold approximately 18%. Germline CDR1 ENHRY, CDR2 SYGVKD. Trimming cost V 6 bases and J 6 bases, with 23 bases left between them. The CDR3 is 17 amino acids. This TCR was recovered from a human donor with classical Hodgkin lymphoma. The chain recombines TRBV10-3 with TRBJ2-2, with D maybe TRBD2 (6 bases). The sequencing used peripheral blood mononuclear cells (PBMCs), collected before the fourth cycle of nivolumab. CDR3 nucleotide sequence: TGTGCCATCAGCCCCGGCATGGGGACTCCCCGGGCCGGGGAGCTGTTTTTT. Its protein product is CAISPGMGTPRAGELFF.